The 18 T cell receptor beta chains presented below share a single source sample, sequenced in a study of blood T cells in healthy people across ages. A second PCR of 7 to 11 cycles used a sample-barcoded 5' primer and a J-beta primer mix. TCRdb processed the 5' RACE reads anew with MiXCR; each CDR3 protein has one entry. The data show around 970,000 distinct CDR3 sequences, roughly half seen once. The sample taken for sequencing was blood. These receptors all come from an older woman in good health.

This clonotype was picked up a small number of times. V usage is TRBV4-1 and J usage is TRBJ2-7; 7 positions agree with TRBD1. V shed 5 bases, J shed 0 bases, and the junction held 4 bases outside the gene matches. The V gene's germline CDR1 is MGHRA and CDR2 YSYEKL. The CDR3 spans 14 residues. In DNA form, the CDR3 reads TGCGCCAGCAGCGCCCGGGACAGCTCCTACGAGCAGTACTTC. It yields the protein CASSARDSSYEQYF.

The CDR3 DNA follows: TGCAGCGTTGCGACAGCCGGCACAGATACGCAGTATTTT. Protein sequence: CSVATAGTDTQYF. This chain connects TRBV29-1 to TRBJ2-3, with D maybe TRBD1 (5 bases). V lost 4 bases to trimming and J lost 1 base, with 9 bases between them. CDR3 size: 13 residues. The germline gives CDR1 SQVTM, CDR2 ANQGSEA.

V gene TRBV28 combines with J gene TRBJ1-6, with 7 positions matching TRBD1. The CDR3 length is 19 residues. The V segment lost 7 bases and the J segment 1 base; nucleotides outside the gene matches: 16. Germline CDR1 is MDHEN and CDR2 is SYDVKM. The CDR3 sequence: CASNPPGQWAGSYNSPLHF. CDR3 nucleotides: TGTGCCAGCAACCCCCCGGGACAGTGGGCGGGTTCCTATAATTCACCCCTCCACTTT. Looking up the rest from reference TRBV28 and TRBJ1-6 gives the full variable domain: DVKVTQSSRYLVKRTGEKVFLECVQDMDHENMFWYRQDPGLGLRLIYFSYDVKMKEKGDIPEGYSVSREKKERFSLILESASTNQTSMYLCASNPPGQWAGSYNSPLHFGNGTRLTVT.

The V and J genes are TRBV11-3 and TRBJ2-7; 8 nucleotides line up with TRBD1. V shed 2 bases, J shed 6 bases, and the junction held 9 bases outside the gene matches. This CDR3 has 15 residues. CDR1 and CDR2 from the germline V gene are SGHNT and YENEEA. DNA for the CDR3: TGTGCCAGCAGCTTATTCCCAGGGGGCTCGGCCGAGCAGTACTTC. Translation gives CASSLFPGGSAEQYF.

The J gene is TRBJ2-7, the V gene TRBV20-1; 13 nucleotides align to TRBD2. Trimming took 3 bases from V and 7 from J; bases not matched to a gene: 9. Germline assignment: CDR1 DFQATT and CDR2 SNEGSKA (reference sequence). There are 15 residues in the CDR3. The CDR3 sequence is CSARAGLAGAGEQYF. CDR3 sequence (DNA): TGCAGTGCTAGGGCTGGACTAGCGGGAGCGGGGGAGCAGTACTTC.

This clonotype was seen more than once but under ten times. V is TRBV29-1 and J is TRBJ1-2, with 7 bases aligning to TRBD1. The CDR3 loop spans 13 amino acids. V shed 7 bases and J 8 bases; nucleotides not matched to a gene: 13. Germline V gene lookup returns CDR1 SQVTM and CDR2 ANQGSEA. The CDR3 sequence is CSALEEGAWGYTF. The CDR3 coding sequence is TGCAGCGCCCTTGAGGAGGGGGCATGGGGCTACACCTTC.

This clonotype was detected many times. The V and J genes are TRBV12-3 or TRBV12-4 and TRBJ1-2; 9 bases align to TRBD1. The CDR3 covers 14 residues. Trimming cost V 8 bases and J 5 bases; bases outside gene matches: 9. The CDR3 nucleotides are TGTGCCAGCCAGCGGGACAGGGAGGGATATGGCTACACCTTC. Translation: CASQRDREGYGYTF.

The chain recombines TRBV7-2 with TRBJ1-2; 9 bases are shared with TRBD1. Losses at the gene ends were 0 bases for V and 8 bases for J; bases not matched to a gene: 10. This CDR3 comprises 16 residues. CDR1 and CDR2 from the germline V gene are SGHTA and FQGNSA. The CDR3: CASSLARGQGSSGYTF. For the CDR3, the DNA is TGTGCCAGCAGCTTAGCTAGGGGACAGGGATCGAGCGGCTACACCTTC.

The sample holds a few counts of this clonotype. This rearrangement joins TRBV20-1 to TRBJ1-4, with D possibly TRBD1 on 5 matching bases. V lost 1 base, J lost 6 bases, and 12 bases lay in between. This CDR3 contains 14 residues. CDR1 and CDR2 (germline): DFQATT, SNEGSKA (reference sequence). Here the CDR3 DNA reads TGCAGTGCTAGAGTCCCAGGGAAGTATGAAAAACTGTTTTTT. As protein: CSARVPGKYEKLFF.

This rearrangement joins TRBV3-1 to TRBJ2-3, with TRBD2 matching over 13 bases. Germline loops: CDR1 LGHDT, CDR2 YNNKEL (reference sequence). J was trimmed by 1 base and V by 3 bases; bases with no gene match: 7. This CDR3 spans 18 amino acids. CDR3 sequence reads: CASSHQLAGGPRTDTQYF. The DNA for the CDR3 is TGTGCCAGCAGCCACCAACTAGCGGGAGGGCCCCGCACAGATACGCAGTATTTT.

This clonotype has just a few counts. The genes are TRBV7-2 and TRBJ2-4; perhaps TRBD2 as D (6 bases). The CDR3 contains 14 residues. The germline gives CDR1 SGHTA, CDR2 FQGNSA. The germline V and J ends were trimmed by 5 bases and 6 bases, with 14 bases remaining between them. Here the CDR3 reads CASSPRPGVNIQYF. DNA of the CDR3: TGTGCCAGCAGCCCGAGGCCGGGGGTAAACATTCAGTACTTC.

There are a few counts of this clonotype. J is TRBJ2-1 and V is TRBV18, with 7 bases that match TRBD2. CDR3 size: 15 residues. V trimming: 9 bases; J trimming: 10 bases; junction bases outside the gene matches: 18. Germline assignment: CDR1 KGHSH and CDR2 LQKENI. CDR3 sequence (DNA): TGTGCCAGTTCGGGCGGGAGATCCACAATCGGGGAGCAGTTCTTC. Translating it yields CASSGGRSTIGEQFF. The full variable domain, completed using reference TRBV18 and TRBJ2-1, is NAGVMQNPRHLVRRRGQEARLRCSPMKGHSHVYWYRQLPEEGLKFMVYLQKENIIDESGMPKERFSAEFPKEGPSILRIQQVVRGDSAAYFCASSGGRSTIGEQFFGPGTRLTVL.

The genes are TRBV3-1 and TRBJ2-5; TRBD1 is a possible D gene (5 bases). The CDR3 spans 12 residues. The V end was cut by 8 bases, the J end by 5 bases, with 12 bases between. Germline CDR1 LGHDT, CDR2 YNNKEL (reference sequence). The DNA for the CDR3 is TGTGCCAGCTCTAGGGGAAAGGAGACCCAGTACTTC. Amino acids: CASSRGKETQYF.

This clonotype was seen only a few times. The V and J genes are TRBV7-3 and TRBJ2-3; possibly TRBD2 for D (5 bases). Germline V gene data show CDR1 as SGHTA and CDR2 as FQGTGA. Trimming took 5 bases from V and 1 from J, leaving 16 bases between them. This CDR3 comprises 16 residues. The CDR3 region has the DNA TGTGCCAGCAGCCCGTGGACTGGAGCTCGCACAGATACGCAGTATTTT. This gives the protein CASSPWTGARTDTQYF.

The J gene is TRBJ1-4, the V gene TRBV28; 9 positions agree with TRBD1. After removal of 8 bases from V and 10 bases from J, the junction contained 8 bases not matched to a gene. Germline V CDR1 and CDR2: MDHEN, SYDVKM. The CDR3 consists of 13 residues. The CDR3 reads CASLDRGATKLFF. Here the CDR3 DNA reads TGTGCCAGCTTGGACAGGGGTGCGACAAAACTGTTTTTT.

V gene TRBV5-6 combines with J gene TRBJ2-1, with D possibly matching TRBD1 (6 bases). This CDR3 region has 16 residues. Trimming shortened V by 4 bases and J by 4 bases, and 18 bases separated the two germline ends. Germline loops: CDR1 SGHDT, CDR2 YYEEEE. CDR3 in amino acids: CASSPRGRSVYNEQFF. CDR3 sequence (DNA): TGTGCCAGCAGCCCAAGGGGGAGATCGGTTTACAATGAGCAGTTCTTC.

This chain joins TRBV20-1 and TRBJ1-5, with 7 bases that match TRBD1. The CDR3 has 14 residues. J lost 6 bases, V lost 6 bases, and 11 bases had no gene match. CDR1 is DFQATT and CDR2 is SNEGSKA in the germline V gene (reference sequence). The CDR3 sequence is CSAYPGQYGQPQHF. The CDR3 DNA is TGCAGTGCCTACCCGGGACAGTACGGTCAGCCCCAGCATTTT.

The chain recombines TRBV7-9 with TRBJ1-6, with 7 bases identical to TRBD1. The V gene's germline CDR1 is SEHNR and CDR2 FQNEAQ (reference sequence). The CDR3 runs 14 residues. V was clipped by 5 bases and J by 8 bases; unmatched bases: 6. The CDR3 sequence: CASSPGTEYSPLHF. The CDR3 DNA follows: TGTGCCAGCAGCCCTGGGACAGAATATTCACCCCTCCACTTT.